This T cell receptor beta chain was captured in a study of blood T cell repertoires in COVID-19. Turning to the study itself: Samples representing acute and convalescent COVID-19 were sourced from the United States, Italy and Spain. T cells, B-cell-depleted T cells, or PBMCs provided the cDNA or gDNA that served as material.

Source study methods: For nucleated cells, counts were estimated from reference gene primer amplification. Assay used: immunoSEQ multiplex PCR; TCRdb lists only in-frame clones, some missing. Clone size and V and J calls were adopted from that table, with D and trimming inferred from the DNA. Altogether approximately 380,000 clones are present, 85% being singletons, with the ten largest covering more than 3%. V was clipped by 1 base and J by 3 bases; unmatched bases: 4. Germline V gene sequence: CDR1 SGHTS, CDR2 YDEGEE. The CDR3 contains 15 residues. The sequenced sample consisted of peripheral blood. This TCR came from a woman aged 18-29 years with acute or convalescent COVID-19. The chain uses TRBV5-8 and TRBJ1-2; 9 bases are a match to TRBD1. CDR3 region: CASSLWDRDYYGYTF. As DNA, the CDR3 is TGTGCCAGCAGCTTGTGGGACAGGGACTACTATGGCTACACCTTC.